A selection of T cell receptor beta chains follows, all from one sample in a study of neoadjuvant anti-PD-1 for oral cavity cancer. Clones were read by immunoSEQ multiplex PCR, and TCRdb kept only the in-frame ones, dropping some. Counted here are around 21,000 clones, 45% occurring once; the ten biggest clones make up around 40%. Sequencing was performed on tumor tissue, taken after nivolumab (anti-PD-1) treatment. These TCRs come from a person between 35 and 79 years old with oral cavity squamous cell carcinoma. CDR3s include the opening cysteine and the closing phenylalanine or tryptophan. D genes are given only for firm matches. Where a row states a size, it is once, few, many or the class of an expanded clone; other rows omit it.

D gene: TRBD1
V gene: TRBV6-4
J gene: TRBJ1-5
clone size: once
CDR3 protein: CASIRDRGIDSNQPQHF
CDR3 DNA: TGTGCCAGCATACGGGACAGGGGGATCGATAGCAATCAGCCCCAGCATTTT

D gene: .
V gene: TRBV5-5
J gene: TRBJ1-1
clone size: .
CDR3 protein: CASSLGRNTEAFF
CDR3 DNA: TGTGCCAGCAGCTTGGGGAGGAACACTGAAGCTTTCTTT

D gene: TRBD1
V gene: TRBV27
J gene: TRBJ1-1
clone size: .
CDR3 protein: CASSRDRGNTEAFF
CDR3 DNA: TGTGCCAGCAGTCGGGACAGGGGGAACACTGAAGCTTTCTTT

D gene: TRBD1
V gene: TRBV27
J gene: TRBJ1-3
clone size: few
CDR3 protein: CASRTLTGAGNTIYF
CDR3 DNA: TGTGCCAGCAGGACCCTGACAGGGGCCGGAAACACCATATATTTT

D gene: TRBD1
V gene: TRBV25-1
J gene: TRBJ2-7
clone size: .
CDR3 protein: CASSSGQGVNEQYF
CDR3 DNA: TGTGCCAGCAGCTCGGGACAGGGTGTGAACGAGCAGTACTTC

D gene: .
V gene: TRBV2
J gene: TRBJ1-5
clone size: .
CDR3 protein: CASSGSIYSNQPQHF
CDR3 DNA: TGTGCCAGCAGTGGGTCAATCTATAGCAATCAGCCCCAGCATTTT

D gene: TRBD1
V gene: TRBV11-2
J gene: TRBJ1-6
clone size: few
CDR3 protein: CASSLDRDYSPLHF
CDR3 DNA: TGTGCCAGCAGCTTGGACAGGGACTATTCACCCCTCCACTTT

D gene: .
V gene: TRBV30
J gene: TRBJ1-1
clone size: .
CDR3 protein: CAWRQGVGYTEAFF
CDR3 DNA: TGTGCCTGGAGACAGGGAGTGGGGTACACTGAAGCTTTCTTT

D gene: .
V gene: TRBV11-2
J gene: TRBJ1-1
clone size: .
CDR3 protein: CASSPNRVGTEAFF
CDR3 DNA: TGTGCCAGCAGTCCCAACAGGGTAGGCACTGAAGCTTTCTTT

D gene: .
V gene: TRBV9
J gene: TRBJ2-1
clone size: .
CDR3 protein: CASSRTQSSYNEQFF
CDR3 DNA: TGTGCCAGCAGCCGGACCCAAAGCTCCTACAATGAGCAGTTCTTC

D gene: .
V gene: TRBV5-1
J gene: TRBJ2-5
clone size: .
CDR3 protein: CASSLGGRVEETQYF
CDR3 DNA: TGCGCCAGCAGCTTGGGGGGCAGGGTGGAAGAGACCCAGTACTTC

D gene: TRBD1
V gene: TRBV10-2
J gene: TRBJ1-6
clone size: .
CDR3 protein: CASSDGTDNSPLHF
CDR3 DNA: TGCGCCAGCAGTGATGGGACAGACAATTCACCCCTCCACTTT

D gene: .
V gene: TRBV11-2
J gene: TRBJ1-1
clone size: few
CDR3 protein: CASSTNRVTEAFF
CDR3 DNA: TGTGCCAGCAGCACAAACAGGGTCACTGAAGCTTTCTTT

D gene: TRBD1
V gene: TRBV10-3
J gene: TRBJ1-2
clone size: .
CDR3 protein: CAISEPDRGRGGYTF
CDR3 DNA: TGTGCCATCAGTGAGCCCGACAGGGGGCGAGGTGGCTACACCTTC

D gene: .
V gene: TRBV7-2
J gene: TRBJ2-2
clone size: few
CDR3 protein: CASSLVGNTGELFF
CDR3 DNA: TGTGCCAGCAGCTTAGTGGGGAACACCGGGGAGCTGTTTTTT

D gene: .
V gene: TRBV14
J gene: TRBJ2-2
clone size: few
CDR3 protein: CASSPSLSGELFF
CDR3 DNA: TGTGCCAGCAGCCCGAGCTTATCGGGGGAGCTGTTTTTT

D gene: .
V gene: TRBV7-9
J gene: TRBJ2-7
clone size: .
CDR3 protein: CASMRTGRSYEQYF
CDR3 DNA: TGTGCCAGCATGCGGACCGGTCGGTCCTACGAGCAGTACTTC

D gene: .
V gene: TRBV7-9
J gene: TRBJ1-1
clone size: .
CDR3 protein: CASAQTGSNTEAFF
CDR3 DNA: TGTGCCAGCGCCCAAACGGGGTCTAACACTGAAGCTTTCTTT

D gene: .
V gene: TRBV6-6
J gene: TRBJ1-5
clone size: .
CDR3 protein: CASSPEQAYQPQHF
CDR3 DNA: TGTGCCAGCAGTCCAGAGCAGGCGTATCAGCCCCAGCATTTT

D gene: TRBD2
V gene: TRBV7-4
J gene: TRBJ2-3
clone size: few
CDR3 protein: CASSNPSSGGMTDTQYF
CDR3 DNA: TGTGCCAGCAGCAATCCTTCTAGCGGGGGCATGACAGATACGCAGTATTTT

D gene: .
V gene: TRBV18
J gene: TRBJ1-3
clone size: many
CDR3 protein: CASSPSENTIYF
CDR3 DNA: TGTGCCAGCTCACCATCGGAAAACACCATATATTTT

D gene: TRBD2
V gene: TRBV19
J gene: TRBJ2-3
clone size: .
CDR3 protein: CASSIRTSGGSTDTQYF
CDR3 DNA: TGTGCCAGTAGTATCCGGACTAGCGGGGGTAGCACAGATACGCAGTATTTT

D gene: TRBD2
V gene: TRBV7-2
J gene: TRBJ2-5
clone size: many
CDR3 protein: CASSLGGGGPQETQYF
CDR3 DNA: TGTGCCAGCAGCTTAGGGGGCGGGGGGCCACAAGAGACCCAGTACTTC

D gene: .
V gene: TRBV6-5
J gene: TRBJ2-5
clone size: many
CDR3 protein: CASGRETQYF
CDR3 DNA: TGTGCCAGCGGGCGGGAGACCCAGTACTTC

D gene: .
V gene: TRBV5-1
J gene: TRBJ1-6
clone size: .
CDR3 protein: CASSTGTAHSPLHF
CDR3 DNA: TGCGCCAGCAGCACCGGGACGGCACATTCACCCCTCCACTTT

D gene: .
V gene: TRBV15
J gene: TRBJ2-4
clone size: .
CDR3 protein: CATSRDPGRTAKNIQYF
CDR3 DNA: TGTGCCACCAGCAGAGATCCTGGGAGGACGGCCAAAAACATTCAGTACTTC

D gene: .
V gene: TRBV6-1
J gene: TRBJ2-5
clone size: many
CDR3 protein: CASSELQQETQYF
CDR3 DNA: TGTGCCAGCAGTGAACTACAGCAAGAGACCCAGTACTTC

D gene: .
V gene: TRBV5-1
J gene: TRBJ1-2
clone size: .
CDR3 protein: CASSGEDGYGYTF
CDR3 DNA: TGCGCCAGCAGCGGGGAGGACGGATATGGCTACACCTTC

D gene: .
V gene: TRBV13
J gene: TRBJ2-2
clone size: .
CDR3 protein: CASSGAIPNTGELFF
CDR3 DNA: TGTGCCAGCAGCGGCGCGATCCCCAACACCGGGGAGCTGTTTTTT

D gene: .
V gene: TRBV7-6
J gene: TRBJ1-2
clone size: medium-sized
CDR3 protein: CASSLVGQGNDYGYTF
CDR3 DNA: TGTGCCAGCAGCTTAGTGGGTCAGGGGAATGACTATGGCTACACCTTC

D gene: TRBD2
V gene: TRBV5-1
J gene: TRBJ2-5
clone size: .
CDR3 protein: CASSLAASGAETQYF
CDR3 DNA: TGCGCCAGCAGCTTGGCGGCTAGCGGGGCGGAGACCCAGTACTTC

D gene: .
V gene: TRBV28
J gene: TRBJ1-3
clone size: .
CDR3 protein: CASVTLTAGNTIYF
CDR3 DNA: TGTGCCAGCGTGACATTGACAGCTGGAAACACCATATATTTT

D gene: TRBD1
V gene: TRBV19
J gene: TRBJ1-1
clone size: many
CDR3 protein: CASSIRGQGAVNTEAFF
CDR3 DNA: TGTGCCAGTAGTATTAGGGGACAGGGGGCCGTGAACACTGAAGCTTTCTTT

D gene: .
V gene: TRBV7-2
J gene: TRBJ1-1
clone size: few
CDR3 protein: CASSLFDFMNTEAFF
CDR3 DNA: TGTGCCAGCAGCCTGTTCGACTTTATGAACACTGAAGCTTTCTTT

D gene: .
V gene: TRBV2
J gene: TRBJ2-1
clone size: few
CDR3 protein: CASSTGRSYNEQFF
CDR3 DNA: TGTGCCAGCAGTACTGGCCGCTCCTACAATGAGCAGTTCTTC

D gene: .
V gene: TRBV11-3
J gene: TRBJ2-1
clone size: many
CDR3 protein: CASSLLGGSYNEQFF
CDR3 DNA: TGTGCCAGCAGCCTGTTGGGGGGCTCCTACAATGAGCAGTTCTTC

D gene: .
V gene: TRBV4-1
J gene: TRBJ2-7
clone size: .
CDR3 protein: CASSQGPDYEQYF
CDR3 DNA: TGCGCCAGCAGCCAAGGGCCGGACTACGAGCAGTACTTC

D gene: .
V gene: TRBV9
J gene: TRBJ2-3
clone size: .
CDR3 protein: CASSVGASFTDTQYF
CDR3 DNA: TGTGCCAGCAGCGTAGGGGCTAGCTTTACAGATACGCAGTATTTT

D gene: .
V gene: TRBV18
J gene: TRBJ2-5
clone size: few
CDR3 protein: CASSPLETQYF
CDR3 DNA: TGTGCCAGCTCACCACTAGAGACCCAGTACTTC

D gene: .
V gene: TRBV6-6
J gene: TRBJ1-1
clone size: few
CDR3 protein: CASSYRNEAFF
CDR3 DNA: TGTGCCAGCAGTTACAGGAATGAAGCTTTCTTT

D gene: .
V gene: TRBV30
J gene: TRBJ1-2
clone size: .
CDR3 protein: CARESTNYGYTF
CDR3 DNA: TGTGCCCGCGAAAGTACTAACTATGGCTACACCTTC

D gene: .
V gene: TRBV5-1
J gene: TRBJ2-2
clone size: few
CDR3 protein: CASSWTVANTGELFF
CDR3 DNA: TGCGCCAGCAGCTGGACGGTCGCGAACACCGGGGAGCTGTTTTTT

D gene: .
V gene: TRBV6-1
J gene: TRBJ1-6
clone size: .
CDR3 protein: CASRGAFNNSPLHF
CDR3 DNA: TGTGCCAGCAGAGGGGCATTTAACAATTCACCCCTCCACTTT

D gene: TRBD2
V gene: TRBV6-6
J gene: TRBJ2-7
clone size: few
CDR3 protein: CASRSLTSGGYEQYF
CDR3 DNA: TGTGCCAGCAGATCATTGACTAGCGGGGGATACGAGCAGTACTTC

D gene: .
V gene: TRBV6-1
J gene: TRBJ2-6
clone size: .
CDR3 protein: CASSVVSGANVLTF
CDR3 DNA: TGTGCCAGCAGTGTGGTCTCTGGGGCCAACGTCCTGACTTTC

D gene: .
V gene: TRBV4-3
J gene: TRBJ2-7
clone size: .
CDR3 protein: CASSQDPDRAYEQYF
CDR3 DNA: TGCGCCAGCAGCCAGGACCCAGACAGAGCCTACGAGCAGTACTTC

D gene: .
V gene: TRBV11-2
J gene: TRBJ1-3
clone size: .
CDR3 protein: CASSLVLGQPSSGNTIYF
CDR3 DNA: TGTGCCAGCAGCTTAGTCCTCGGTCAGCCTAGCTCTGGAAACACCATATATTTT

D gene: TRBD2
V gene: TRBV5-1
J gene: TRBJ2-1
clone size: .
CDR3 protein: CASSSLAGDLNEQFF
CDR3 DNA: TGCGCCAGCAGCTCCCTAGCGGGCGATCTCAATGAGCAGTTCTTC

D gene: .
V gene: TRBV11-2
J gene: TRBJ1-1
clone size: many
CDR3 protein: CASSLPGNTEAFF
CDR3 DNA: TGTGCCAGCAGCTTACCGGGGAACACTGAAGCTTTCTTT